This T cell receptor (beta chain) was recorded in a study of blood T cell repertoires in COVID-19. Study in general: Recovery among Cohort 3 donors was established by two negative PCRs, clearance, or symptom resolution.

The germline CDR1 and CDR2 sequences are LGHNT and FRNRAP. The CDR3 totals 14 residues. The V and J ends lost 2 bases and 1 base respectively, with 9 bases between them. Clones were read by immunoSEQ multiplex PCR, and TCRdb kept only the in-frame ones, dropping some. The table lists around 140,000 clones, over 75% of them singletons. The sequencing sample was made of PBMCs or T cells enriched from blood (not recorded which). This clonotype originated in a man aged 45-60 years in a cohort exposed to, infected with or recovered from COVID-19 (not recorded which). The rearrangement joins TRBV12-5 to TRBJ2-7, with D unresolved. For the CDR3, the DNA is TGTGCTAGTGGTTTGCCCGGGTTTTCCTACGAGCAGTACTTC. Its protein is CASGLPGFSYEQYF.